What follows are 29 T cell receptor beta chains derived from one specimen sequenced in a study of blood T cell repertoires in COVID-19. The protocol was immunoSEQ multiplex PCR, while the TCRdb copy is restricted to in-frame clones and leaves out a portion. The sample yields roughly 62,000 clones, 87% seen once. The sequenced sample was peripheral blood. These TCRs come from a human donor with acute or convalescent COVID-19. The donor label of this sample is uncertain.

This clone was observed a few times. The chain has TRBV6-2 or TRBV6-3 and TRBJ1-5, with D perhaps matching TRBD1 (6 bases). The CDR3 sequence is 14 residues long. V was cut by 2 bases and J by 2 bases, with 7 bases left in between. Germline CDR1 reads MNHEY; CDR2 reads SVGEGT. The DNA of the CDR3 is TGTGCCAGCAGTTACGGGGGCGGCAATCAGCCCCAGCATTTT. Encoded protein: CASSYGGGNQPQHF.

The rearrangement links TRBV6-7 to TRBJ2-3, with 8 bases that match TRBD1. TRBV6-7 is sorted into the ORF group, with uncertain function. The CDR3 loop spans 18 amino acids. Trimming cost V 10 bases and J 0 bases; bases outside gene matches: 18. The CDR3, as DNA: TGTGCCACCCCCCCGGCAGGACAGGGCCCCTCAAGCACAGATACGCAGTATTTT. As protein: CATPPAGQGPSSTDTQYF.

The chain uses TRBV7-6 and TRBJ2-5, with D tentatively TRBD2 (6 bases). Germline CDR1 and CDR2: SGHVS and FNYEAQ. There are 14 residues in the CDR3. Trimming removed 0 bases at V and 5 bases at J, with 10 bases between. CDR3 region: CASSLAMGRETQYF. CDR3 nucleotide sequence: TGTGCCAGCAGCTTAGCGATGGGGAGGGAGACCCAGTACTTC.

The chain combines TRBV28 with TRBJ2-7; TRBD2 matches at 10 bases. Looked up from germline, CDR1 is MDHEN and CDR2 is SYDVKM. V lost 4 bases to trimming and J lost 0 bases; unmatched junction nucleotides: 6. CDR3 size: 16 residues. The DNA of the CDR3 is TGTGCCAGCAGTTCCCGGACTAGCGGTTCCTCCTACGAGCAGTACTTC. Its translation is CASSSRTSGSSYEQYF.

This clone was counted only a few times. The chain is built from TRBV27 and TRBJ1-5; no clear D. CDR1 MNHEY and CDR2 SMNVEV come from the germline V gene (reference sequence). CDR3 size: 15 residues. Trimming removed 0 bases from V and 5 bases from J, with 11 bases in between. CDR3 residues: CASSLSVGTHQPQHF. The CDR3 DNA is TGTGCCAGCAGTTTATCGGTGGGCACCCATCAGCCCCAGCATTTT.

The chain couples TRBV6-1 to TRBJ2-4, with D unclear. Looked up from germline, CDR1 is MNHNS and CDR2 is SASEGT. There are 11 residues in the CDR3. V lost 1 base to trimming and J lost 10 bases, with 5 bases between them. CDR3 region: CASSEVRIQYF. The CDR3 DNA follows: TGTGCCAGCAGTGAAGTCAGGATTCAGTACTTC.

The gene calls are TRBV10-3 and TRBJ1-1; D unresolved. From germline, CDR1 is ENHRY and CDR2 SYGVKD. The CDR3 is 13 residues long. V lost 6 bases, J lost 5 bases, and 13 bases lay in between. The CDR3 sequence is CAIRDSSETEAFF. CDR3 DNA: TGTGCCATCAGGGACTCGAGCGAAACTGAAGCTTTCTTT.

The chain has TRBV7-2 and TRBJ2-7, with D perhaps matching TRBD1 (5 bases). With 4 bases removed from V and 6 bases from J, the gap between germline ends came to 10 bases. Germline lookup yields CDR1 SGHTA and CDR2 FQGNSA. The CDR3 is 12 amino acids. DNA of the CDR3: TGTGCCAGCAGCTCCCGCAGGGCCGAGCAGTACTTC. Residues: CASSSRRAEQYF. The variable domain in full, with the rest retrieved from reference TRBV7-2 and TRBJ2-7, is GAGVSQSPSNKVTEKGKDVELRCDPISGHTALYWYRQSLGQGLEFLIYFQGNSAPDKSGLPSDRFSAERTGGSVSTLTIQRTQQEDSAVYLCASSSRRAEQYFGPGTRLTVT.

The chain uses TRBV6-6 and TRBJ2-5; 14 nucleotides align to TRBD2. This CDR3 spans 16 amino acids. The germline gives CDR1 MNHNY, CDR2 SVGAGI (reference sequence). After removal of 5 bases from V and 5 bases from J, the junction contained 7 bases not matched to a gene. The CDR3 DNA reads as TGTGCCAGCAGTACGACTAGCGGGGGGGCCGGGGAGACCCAGTACTTC. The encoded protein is CASSTTSGGAGETQYF.

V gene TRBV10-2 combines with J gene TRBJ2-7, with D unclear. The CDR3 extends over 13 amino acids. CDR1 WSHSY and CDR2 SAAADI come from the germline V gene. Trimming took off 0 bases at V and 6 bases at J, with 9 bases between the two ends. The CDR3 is CASSESVQVEQYF. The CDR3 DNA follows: TGCGCCAGCAGTGAGTCGGTACAAGTCGAGCAGTACTTC.

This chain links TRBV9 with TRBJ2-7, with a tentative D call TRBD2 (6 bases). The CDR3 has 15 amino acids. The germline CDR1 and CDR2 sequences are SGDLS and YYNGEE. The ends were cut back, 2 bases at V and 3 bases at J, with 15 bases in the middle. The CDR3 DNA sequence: TGTGCCAGCAGCGTGGGGGGTCTCACCCACTACGAGCAGTACTTC. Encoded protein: CASSVGGLTHYEQYF.

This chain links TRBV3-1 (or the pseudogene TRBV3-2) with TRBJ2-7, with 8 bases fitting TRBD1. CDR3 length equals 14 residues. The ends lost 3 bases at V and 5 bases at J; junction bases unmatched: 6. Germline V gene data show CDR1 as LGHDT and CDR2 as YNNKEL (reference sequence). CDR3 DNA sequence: TGTGCCAGCAGCCACCAGGACAGGGAGGACGAGCAGTACTTC. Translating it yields CASSHQDREDEQYF.

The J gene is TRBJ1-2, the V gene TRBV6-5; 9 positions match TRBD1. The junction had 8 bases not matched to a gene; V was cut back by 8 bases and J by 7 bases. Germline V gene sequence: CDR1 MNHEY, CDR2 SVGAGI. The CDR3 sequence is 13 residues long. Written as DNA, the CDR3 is TGTGCCAGCCAGGACAGGGGCCTTCCTGGCTACACCTTC. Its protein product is CASQDRGLPGYTF.

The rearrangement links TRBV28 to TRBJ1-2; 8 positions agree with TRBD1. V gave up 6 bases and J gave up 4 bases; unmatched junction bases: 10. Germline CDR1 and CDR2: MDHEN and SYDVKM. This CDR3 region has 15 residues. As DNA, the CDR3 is TGTGCCAGCAGCACTAAGGCAGGGGGCGTCTATGGCTACACCTTC. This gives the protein CASSTKAGGVYGYTF.

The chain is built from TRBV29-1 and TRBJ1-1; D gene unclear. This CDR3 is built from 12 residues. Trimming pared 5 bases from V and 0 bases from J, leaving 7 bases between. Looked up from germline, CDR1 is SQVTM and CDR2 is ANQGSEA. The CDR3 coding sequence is TGCAGCGTTTCCCCAGTGAACACTGAAGCTTTCTTT. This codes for CSVSPVNTEAFF.

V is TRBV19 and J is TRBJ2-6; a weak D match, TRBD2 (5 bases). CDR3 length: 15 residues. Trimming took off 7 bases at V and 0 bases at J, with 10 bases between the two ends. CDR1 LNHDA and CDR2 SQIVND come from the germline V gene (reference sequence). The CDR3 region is CASNEGNSGANVLTF. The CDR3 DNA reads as TGTGCCAGTAATGAGGGCAACTCTGGGGCCAACGTCCTGACTTTC.

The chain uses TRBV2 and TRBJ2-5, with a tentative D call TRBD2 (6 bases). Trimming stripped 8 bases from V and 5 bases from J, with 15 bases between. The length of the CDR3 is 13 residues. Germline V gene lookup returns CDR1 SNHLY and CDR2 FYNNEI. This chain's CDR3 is CASVRGAGETQYF. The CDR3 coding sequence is TGTGCCAGCGTTCGGGGCGCGGGGGAGACCCAGTACTTC.

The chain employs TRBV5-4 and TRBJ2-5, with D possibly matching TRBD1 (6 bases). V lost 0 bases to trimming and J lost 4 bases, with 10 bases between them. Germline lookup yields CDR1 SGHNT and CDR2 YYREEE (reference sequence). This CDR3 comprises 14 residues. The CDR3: CASSLELGAETQYF. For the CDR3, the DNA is TGTGCCAGCAGCTTGGAGTTGGGGGCAGAGACCCAGTACTTC.

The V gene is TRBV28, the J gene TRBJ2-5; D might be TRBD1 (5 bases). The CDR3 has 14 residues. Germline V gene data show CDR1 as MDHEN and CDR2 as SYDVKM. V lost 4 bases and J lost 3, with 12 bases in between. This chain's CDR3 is CASSSGGREETQYF. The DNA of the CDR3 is TGTGCCAGCAGTTCTGGCGGCAGGGAAGAGACCCAGTACTTC.

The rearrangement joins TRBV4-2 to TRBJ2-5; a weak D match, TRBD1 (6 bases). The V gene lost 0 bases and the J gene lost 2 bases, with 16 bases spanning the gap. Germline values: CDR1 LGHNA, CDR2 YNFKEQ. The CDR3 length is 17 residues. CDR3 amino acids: CASSQDLGRGAQETQYF. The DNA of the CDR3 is TGTGCCAGCAGCCAAGATTTAGGCAGGGGCGCTCAAGAGACCCAGTACTTC.

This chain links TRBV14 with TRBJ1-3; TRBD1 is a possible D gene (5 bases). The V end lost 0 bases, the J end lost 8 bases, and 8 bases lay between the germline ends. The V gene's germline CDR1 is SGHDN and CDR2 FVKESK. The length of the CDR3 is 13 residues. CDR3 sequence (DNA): TGTGCCAGCAGCCAAGACGGGGGGTACACCATATATTTT. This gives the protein CASSQDGGYTIYF.

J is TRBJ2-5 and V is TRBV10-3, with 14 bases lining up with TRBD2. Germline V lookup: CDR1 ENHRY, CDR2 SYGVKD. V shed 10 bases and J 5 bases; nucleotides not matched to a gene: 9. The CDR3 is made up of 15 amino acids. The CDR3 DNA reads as TGTGCCACTTCATCGGGACTAGCGGGAGTGGAGACCCAGTACTTC. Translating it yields CATSSGLAGVETQYF.

CDR3 coding DNA: TGTGCCAGCAGTCGGACGGGGAAAGAGACCCAGTACTTC. Translation: CASSRTGKETQYF. The chain couples TRBV6-6 to TRBJ2-5; D is possibly TRBD2 (5 bases). The length of the CDR3 is 13 residues. Trimming left V 5 bases short and J 3 bases short, with 10 bases between. Germline V gives CDR1 MNHNY, CDR2 SVGAGI (reference sequence).

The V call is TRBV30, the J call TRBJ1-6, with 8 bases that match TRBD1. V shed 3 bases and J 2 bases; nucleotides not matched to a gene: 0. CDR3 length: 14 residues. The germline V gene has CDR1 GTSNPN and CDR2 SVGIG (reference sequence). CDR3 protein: CAWRDRAYNSPLHF. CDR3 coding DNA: TGTGCCTGGAGGGACAGGGCCTATAATTCACCCCTCCACTTT. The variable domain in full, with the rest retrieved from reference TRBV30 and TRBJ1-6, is SQTIHQWPATLVQPVGSPLSLECTVEGTSNPNLYWYRQAAGRGLQLLFYSVGIGQISSEVPQNLSASRPQDRQFILSSKKLLLSDSGFYLCAWRDRAYNSPLHFGNGTRLTVT.

In nucleotides, the CDR3 is TGTGCCAGCAGCTTAACTGCGGGAAACACCATATATTTT. Its translation: CASSLTAGNTIYF. The V gene is TRBV7-3, the J gene TRBJ1-3; D unresolved. This CDR3 is built from 13 residues. The germline V gene has CDR1 SGHTA and CDR2 FQGTGA. Trimming cost V 0 bases and J 4 bases, with 4 bases left between them.

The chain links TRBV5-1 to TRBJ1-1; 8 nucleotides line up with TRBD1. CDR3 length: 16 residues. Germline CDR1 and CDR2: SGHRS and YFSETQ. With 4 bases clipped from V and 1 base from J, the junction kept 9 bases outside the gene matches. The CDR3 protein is CASSPGQAGTNTEAFF. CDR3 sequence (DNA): TGCGCCAGCAGCCCGGGACAGGCCGGCACGAACACTGAAGCTTTCTTT.

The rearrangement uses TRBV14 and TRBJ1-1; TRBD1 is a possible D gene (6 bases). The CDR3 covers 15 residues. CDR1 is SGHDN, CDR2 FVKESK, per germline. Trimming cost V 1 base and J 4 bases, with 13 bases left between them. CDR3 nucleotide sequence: TGTGCCAGCAGCCAAGTACAGGGACGGGGCACTGAAGCTTTCTTT. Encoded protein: CASSQVQGRGTEAFF. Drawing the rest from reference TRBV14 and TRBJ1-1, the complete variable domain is EAGVTQFPSHSVIEKGQTVTLRCDPISGHDNLYWYRRVMGKEIKFLLHFVKESKQDESGMPNNRFLAERTGGTYSTLKVQPAELEDSGVYFCASSQVQGRGTEAFFGQGTRLTVV.

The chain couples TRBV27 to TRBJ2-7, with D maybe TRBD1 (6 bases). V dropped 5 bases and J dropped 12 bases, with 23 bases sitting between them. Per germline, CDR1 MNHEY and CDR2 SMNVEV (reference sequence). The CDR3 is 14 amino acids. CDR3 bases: TGTGCCAGCAGTCTCTCCGGGACACCCGACCAGTGGTACTTC. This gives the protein CASSLSGTPDQWYF.

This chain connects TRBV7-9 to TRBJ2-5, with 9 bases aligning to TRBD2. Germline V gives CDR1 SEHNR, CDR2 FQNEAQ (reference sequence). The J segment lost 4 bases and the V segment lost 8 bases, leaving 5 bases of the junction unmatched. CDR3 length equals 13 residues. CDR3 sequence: CASELAGSETQYF. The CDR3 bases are TGTGCCAGCGAACTAGCGGGCTCAGAGACCCAGTACTTC.